This T cell receptor (beta chain) originates from a study of blood T cell repertoires in COVID-19. Participants spanned ages about 18 to 95 years and resided in about two dozen US areas. In Cohort 3, a recovered donor had either two negative PCRs, clearance, or symptom resolution. Methods used by the authors: Reference gene primer amplification gave estimated nucleated cell counts. TCRdb's copy holds only in-frame clones and misses some; the assay was immunoSEQ multiplex PCR. From that table come the V and J calls and clone size; the DNA was used to work out D and trimming. The top ten clones hold 5% of a sample with some 18,000 clones, around 88% of them seen once. With V trimmed by 1 base and J by 5 bases, 6 bases remained unmatched. The CDR3 runs 16 residues. Germline CDR1 is KGHDR and CDR2 is SFDVKD.

V gene TRBV24-1 combines with J gene TRBJ2-2; 7 bases line up with TRBD1. The sequence was obtained from a woman in her twenties or thirties who had recovered from COVID-19. The sample taken for sequencing was PBMCs or T cells enriched from blood (not recorded which). The CDR3 DNA follows: TGTGCCACCAGTGATTTCTACTCACAGGGGACCGGGGAGCTGTTTTTT. Translated, it gives CATSDFYSQGTGELFF.